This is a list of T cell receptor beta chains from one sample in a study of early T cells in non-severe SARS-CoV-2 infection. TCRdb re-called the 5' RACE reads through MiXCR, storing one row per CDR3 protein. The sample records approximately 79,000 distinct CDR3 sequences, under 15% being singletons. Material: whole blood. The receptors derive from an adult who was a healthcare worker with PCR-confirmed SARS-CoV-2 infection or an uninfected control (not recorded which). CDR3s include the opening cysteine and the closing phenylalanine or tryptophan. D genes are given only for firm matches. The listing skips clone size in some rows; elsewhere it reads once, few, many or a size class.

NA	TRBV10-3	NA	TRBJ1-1	CAISGFQTEAFF	TGTGCCATCAGCGGATTCCAGACTGAAGCTTTCTTT
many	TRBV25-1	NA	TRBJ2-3	CASSDNTGYADTQYF	TGTGCCAGCAGTGACAATACAGGGTATGCAGATACGCAGTATTTT
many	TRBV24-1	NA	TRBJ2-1	CATSDSGTGNNEQFF	TGTGCCACCAGTGATTCCGGGACTGGCAACAATGAGCAGTTCTTC
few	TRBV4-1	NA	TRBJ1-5	CASSPGVTLSNQPQHF	TGCGCCAGCAGCCCTGGAGTCACTCTTTCGAATCAGCCCCAGCATTTT
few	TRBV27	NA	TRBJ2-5	CASRPSGGGETQYF	TGTGCCAGCAGACCGAGTGGGGGTGGGGAGACCCAGTACTTC
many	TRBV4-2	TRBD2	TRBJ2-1	CASSQDWPSGVYNEQFF	TGTGCCAGCAGCCAAGATTGGCCTAGCGGGGTTTACAATGAGCAGTTCTTC
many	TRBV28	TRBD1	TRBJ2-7	CASSPDRELRRQYF	TGTGCCAGCAGCCCCGACAGGGAGCTCAGGCGGCAGTACTTC
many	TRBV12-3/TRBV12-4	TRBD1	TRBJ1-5	CASTDQGARGGQPQHF	TGTGCCAGCACTGACCAGGGGGCGCGGGGTGGTCAGCCCCAGCATTTT
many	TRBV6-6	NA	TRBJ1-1	CASSFQENTEAFF	TGTGCCAGCAGTTTTCAGGAGAACACTGAAGCTTTCTTT
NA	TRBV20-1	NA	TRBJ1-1	CSAREGGEAFF	TGCAGTGCTAGGGAAGGTGGTGAAGCTTTCTTT
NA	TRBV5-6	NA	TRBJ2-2	CASTIGAAAGELFF	TGTGCCAGCACAATCGGGGCGGCGGCCGGGGAGCTGTTTTTT
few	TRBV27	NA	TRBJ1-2	CASSLVSGVGGYGYTF	TGTGCCAGCAGCTTAGTTTCAGGGGTCGGTGGGTATGGCTACACCTTC
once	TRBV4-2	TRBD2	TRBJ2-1	CASSQGGRNSYNEQFF	TGTGCCAGCAGCCAAGGCGGGAGGAACTCCTACAATGAGCAGTTCTTC
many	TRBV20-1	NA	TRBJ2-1	CSARARRNEQFF	TGCAGTGCTAGAGCCAGGCGCAATGAGCAGTTCTTC
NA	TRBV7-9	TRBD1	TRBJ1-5	CASSFTGTGMHF	TGTGCCAGCAGCTTTACCGGGACAGGGATGCATTTT
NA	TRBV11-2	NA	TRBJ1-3	CASSPQRSGNTIYF	TGTGCCAGCAGCCCGCAGAGGTCTGGAAACACCATATATTTT
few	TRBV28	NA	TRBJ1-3	CASSLTLQSSGNTIYF	TGTGCCAGCAGTTTAACCCTCCAAAGCTCTGGAAACACCATATATTTT
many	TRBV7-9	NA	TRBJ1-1	CASSLFGDSTEAFF	TGTGCCAGCAGCTTATTCGGGGATAGTACTGAAGCTTTCTTT
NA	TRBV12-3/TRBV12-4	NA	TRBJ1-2	CASTALYYGYTF	TGTGCCAGCACCGCCTTGTACTATGGCTACACCTTC
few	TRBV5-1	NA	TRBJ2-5	CASSFGGAVQETQYF	TGCGCCAGCAGCTTTGGTGGGGCCGTCCAAGAGACCCAGTACTTC
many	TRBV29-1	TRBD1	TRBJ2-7	CSVQGAYGEQYF	TGCAGCGTACAGGGGGCTTATGGCGAGCAGTACTTC
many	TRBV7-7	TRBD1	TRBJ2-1	CASSLSGTGDNEQFF	TGTGCTAGCAGCTTAAGTGGGACAGGGGACAATGAGCAGTTCTTC
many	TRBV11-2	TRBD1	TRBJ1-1	CASSSRDSTEAFF	TGTGCCAGCAGCTCACGGGACAGCACTGAAGCTTTCTTT
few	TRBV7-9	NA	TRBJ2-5	CASSLVLGAQGTQYF	TGTGCCAGCAGCTTAGTACTGGGGGCCCAGGGGACCCAGTACTTC
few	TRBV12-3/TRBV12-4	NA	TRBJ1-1	CASSQGRWTEAFF	TGTGCCAGCAGCCAGGGTCGGTGGACTGAAGCTTTCTTT
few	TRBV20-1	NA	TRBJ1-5	CSARDPDQPQHF	TGCAGTGCTAGAGACCCGGATCAGCCCCAGCATTTT
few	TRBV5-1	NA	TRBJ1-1	CASSLRGMNTEAFF	TGCGCCAGCAGCTTGAGGGGTATGAACACTGAAGCTTTCTTT
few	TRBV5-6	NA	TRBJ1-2	CASSRDGYGYTF	TGTGCCAGCAGTCGAGATGGATATGGCTACACCTTC